This T cell receptor beta chain was documented in a study of control samples from healthy donors and cancer patients. CDR1 is MNHEY and CDR2 is SVGAGI in the germline V gene. The CDR3 contains 14 residues. V shed 4 bases and J shed 4 bases, with 10 bases lying between them. This table comes from immunoSEQ multiplex PCR, and its TCRdb copy is limited to in-frame clones, with some not included. The sample has 150,000 or so clones; under 95% are singletons. The material sequenced was blood. The chain is built from TRBV6-5 and TRBJ1-4; weak D call: TRBD1 (6 bases). The TCR originated in a man in his forties in good health. The CDR3 here is CASSSGTSNEKLFF. The CDR3 nucleotides are TGTGCCAGCAGTTCCGGGACAAGTAATGAAAAACTGTTTTTT.